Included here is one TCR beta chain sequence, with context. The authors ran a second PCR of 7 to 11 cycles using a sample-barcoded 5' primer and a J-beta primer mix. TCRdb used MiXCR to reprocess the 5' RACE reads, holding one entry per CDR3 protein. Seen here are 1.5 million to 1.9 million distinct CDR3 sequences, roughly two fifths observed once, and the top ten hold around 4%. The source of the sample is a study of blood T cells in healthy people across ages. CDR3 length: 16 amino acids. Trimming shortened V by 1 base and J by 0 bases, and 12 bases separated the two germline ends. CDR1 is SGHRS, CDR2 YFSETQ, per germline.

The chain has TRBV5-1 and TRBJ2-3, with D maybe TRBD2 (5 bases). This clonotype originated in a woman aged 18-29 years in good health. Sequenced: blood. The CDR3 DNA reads TGCGCCAGCAGCTTGTTGACTACCGAAAGCACAGATACGCAGTATTTT. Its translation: CASSLLTTESTDTQYF. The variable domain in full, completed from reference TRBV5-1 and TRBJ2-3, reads KAGVTQTPRYLIKTRGQQVTLSCSPISGHRSVSWYQQTPGQGLQFLFEYFSETQRNKGNFPGRFSGRQFSNSRSEMNVSTLELGDSALYLCASSLLTTESTDTQYFGPGTRLTVL.